The source of this T cell receptor beta chain is a study of cytomegalovirus exposure and HLA in healthy donors. Overall study context: HLA-typed donors were the source of around 77 million unique TCRs held in an early data release.

Details on this clone: The antigen remains unidentified.

Study findings and constraints: Common viral pathogens (according to a later analysis) appeared linked to several of the most significant clusters. Using a false discovery rate of 0.05, a later analysis showed that some 16,000 TCR beta sequences were associated with HLA alleles.

The primer mix had 60 Vbeta and 13 Jbeta primers. Assay used: immunoSEQ multiplex PCR; TCRdb lists only in-frame clones, some missing. The sample yields some 120,000 clones, roughly four fifths seen once. Healthy bone marrow donors made up the donor group. Germline loops: CDR1 SQVTM, CDR2 ANQGSEA. The CDR3 loop spans 11 amino acids. Trimming removed 7 bases at V and 7 bases at J, with 13 bases between. The receptor comes from a man aged 18 to 29 in good health and CMV-seronegative. Sequences were obtained from PBMCs. J is TRBJ1-1 and V is TRBV29-1, with D possibly TRBD1 on 5 matching bases. CDR3 sequence (DNA): TGCAGCGCCATTACGGGGGGTGAAGCTTTCTTT. Translating gives CSAITGGEAFF.